A selection of T cell receptor beta chains follows, all from one sample in a study of T-cell memory formation after mild COVID-19. MiXCR, applied by TCRdb to the 5' RACE reads, yields one record per CDR3 protein. The sample gives approximately 450,000 distinct CDR3 sequences, 18% of which show up once; approximately 13% is in the top ten. Material: PBMCs or a T cell subset sorted from them (not recorded which). The receptors shown here come from an adult woman who had mild COVID-19 (a few samples of this study predate the infection). Cell type and time point are not known. Each CDR3 is given with its conserved first and last residue. D genes are given only for firm matches. The size of a clone is reported for some rows only, either as once, few or many, or as a class for expanded clones.

J gene,V gene,clone size,D gene,CDR3 length,CDR3 DNA,CDR3 protein
TRBJ2-3,TRBV29-1,few,NA,18,TGCAGCGTTGTGGGATTCCGGGAGAAGCGGAGGGACACAGATACGCAGTATTTT,CSVVGFREKRRDTDTQYF
TRBJ2-7,TRBV27,NA,TRBD1,16,TGTGCCAGCAGTTTTTGGGGACAGTCAAGCTCCTACGAGCAGTACTTC,CASSFWGQSSSYEQYF
TRBJ1-6,TRBV2,NA,TRBD1,16,TGTGCCAGCAGGGAGGGACAGGGGTTTTTGAATTCACCCCTCCACTTT,CASREGQGFLNSPLHF
TRBJ2-1,TRBV5-1,many,TRBD2,14,TGCGCCAGCAGCTTCCTAGCGGGGGACAATGAGCAGTTCTTC,CASSFLAGDNEQFF
TRBJ2-7,TRBV7-9,NA,NA,14,TGTGCCAGCAGCTTAGCCCCCCCGACGGACGAGCAGTACTTC,CASSLAPPTDEQYF
TRBJ2-4,TRBV9,few,NA,18,TGTGCCAGCAGCGTAGCTACGTTCGGGGGTCTCGGCAAAAACATTCAGTACTTC,CASSVATFGGLGKNIQYF
TRBJ2-5,TRBV29-1,few,NA,14,TGCAGCGCCGTCCCTATTCATAACCAAGAGACCCAGTACTTC,CSAVPIHNQETQYF
TRBJ2-7,TRBV6-5,NA,NA,14,TGTGCCAGCAGTTACCGGCAGGCGGGCTACGAGCAGTACTTC,CASSYRQAGYEQYF
TRBJ2-1,TRBV7-2,NA,TRBD2,14,TGTGCCAGCAGCTTAGATAGCGGGTACAATGAGCAGTTCTTC,CASSLDSGYNEQFF
TRBJ2-3,TRBV20-1,NA,NA,13,TGCAGTGCTGAGTGGGGGGGCACAGATACGCAGTATTTT,CSAEWGGTDTQYF
TRBJ2-5,TRBV7-2,few,TRBD1,14,TGTGCCAGCAGCCCGGAGACAGGGATAGAGACCCAGTACTTC,CASSPETGIETQYF
TRBJ1-5,TRBV12-3/TRBV12-4,many,NA,16,TGTGCCAGCAGTTTAGGTACCGCAGGGGTCAATCAGCCCCAGCATTTT,CASSLGTAGVNQPQHF
TRBJ2-7,TRBV20-1,NA,NA,14,TGCAGTGCTGGGGGAAGTAGCGGTTCCTACGAGCAGTACTTC,CSAGGSSGSYEQYF
TRBJ1-2,TRBV11-2,few,TRBD1,14,TGTGCCAGTAGAAGACCGGGACAGGGCTATGGCTACACCTTC,CASRRPGQGYGYTF
TRBJ2-7,TRBV7-7,once,TRBD1,16,TGTGCTAGCAGCGTAAAGGACCGGGACAGAACCTACGAGCAGTACTTC,CASSVKDRDRTYEQYF
TRBJ2-2,TRBV4-3,NA,NA,14,TGCGCCAGCAGCCAAGATAGGATGGGCGGGGAGCTGTTTTTT,CASSQDRMGGELFF
TRBJ2-7,TRBV4-3,many,NA,14,TGCGCCAGCAGCCGTAGCGTCAGGGGAGGGGAGCAGTACTTC,CASSRSVRGGEQYF
TRBJ1-5,TRBV10-3,few,NA,14,TGTGCCATCAGTGATTACTTAGCCAATCAGCCCCAGCATTTT,CAISDYLANQPQHF
TRBJ2-2,TRBV10-3,NA,TRBD2,17,TGTGCCATCAGCCCCTGGGGCGCGGGGGCGAACACCGGGGAGCTGTTTTTT,CAISPWGAGANTGELFF
TRBJ1-3,TRBV5-6,few,NA,15,TGTGCCAGCAGCTTGTTAGCGACCTCTGGAAACACCATATATTTT,CASSLLATSGNTIYF
TRBJ2-5,TRBV12-3/TRBV12-4,few,NA,17,TGTGCCAGCAGTTTACTCACCCCATTTGGCGGCCAAGAGACCCAGTACTTC,CASSLLTPFGGQETQYF
TRBJ2-2,TRBV2,NA,NA,15,TGTGCCAGCAGTGATTACGCCCGGGGCACCGGGGAGCTGTTTTTT,CASSDYARGTGELFF